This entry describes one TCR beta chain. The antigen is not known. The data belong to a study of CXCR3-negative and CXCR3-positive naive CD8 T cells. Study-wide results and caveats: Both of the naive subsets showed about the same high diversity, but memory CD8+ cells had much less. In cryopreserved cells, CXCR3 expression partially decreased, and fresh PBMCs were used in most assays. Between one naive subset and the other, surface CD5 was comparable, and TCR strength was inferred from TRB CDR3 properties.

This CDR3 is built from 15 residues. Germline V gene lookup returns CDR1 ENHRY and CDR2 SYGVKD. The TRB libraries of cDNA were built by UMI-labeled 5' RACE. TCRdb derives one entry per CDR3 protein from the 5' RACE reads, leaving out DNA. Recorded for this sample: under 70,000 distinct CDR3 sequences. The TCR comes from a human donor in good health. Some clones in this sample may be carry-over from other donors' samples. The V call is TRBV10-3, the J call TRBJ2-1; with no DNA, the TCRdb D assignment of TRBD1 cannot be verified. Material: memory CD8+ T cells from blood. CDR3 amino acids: CAVQTGTGYYNEQFF.